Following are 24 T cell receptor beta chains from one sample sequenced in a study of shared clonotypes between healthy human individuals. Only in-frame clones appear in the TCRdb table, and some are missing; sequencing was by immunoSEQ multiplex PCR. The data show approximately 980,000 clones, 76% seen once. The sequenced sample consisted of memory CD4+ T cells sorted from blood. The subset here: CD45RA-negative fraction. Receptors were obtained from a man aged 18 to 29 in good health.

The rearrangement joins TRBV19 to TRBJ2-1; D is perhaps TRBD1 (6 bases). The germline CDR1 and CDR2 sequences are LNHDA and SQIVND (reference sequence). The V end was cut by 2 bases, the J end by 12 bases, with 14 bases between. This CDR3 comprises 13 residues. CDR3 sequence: CASSITGTPVQFF. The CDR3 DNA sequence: TGTGCCAGTAGTATAACAGGGACCCCTGTGCAGTTCTTC.

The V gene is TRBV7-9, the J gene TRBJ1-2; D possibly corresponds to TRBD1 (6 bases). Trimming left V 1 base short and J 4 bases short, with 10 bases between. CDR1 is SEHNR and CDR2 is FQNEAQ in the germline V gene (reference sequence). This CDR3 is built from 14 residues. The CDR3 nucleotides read TGTGCCAGCAGCTTAGGACAGGTTTCCTATGGCTACACCTTC. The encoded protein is CASSLGQVSYGYTF.

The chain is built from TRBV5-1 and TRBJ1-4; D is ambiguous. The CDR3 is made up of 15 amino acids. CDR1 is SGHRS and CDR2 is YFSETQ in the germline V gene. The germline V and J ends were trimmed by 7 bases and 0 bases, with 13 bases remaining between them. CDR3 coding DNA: TGCGCCAGCGGACTCAGTTCCGCAACTAATGAAAAACTGTTTTTT. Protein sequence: CASGLSSATNEKLFF.

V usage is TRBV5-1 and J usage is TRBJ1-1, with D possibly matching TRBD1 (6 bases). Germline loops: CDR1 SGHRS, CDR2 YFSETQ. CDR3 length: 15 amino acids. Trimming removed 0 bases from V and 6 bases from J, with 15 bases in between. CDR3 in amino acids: CASSLGAGVTAEAFF. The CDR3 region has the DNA TGCGCCAGCAGCTTGGGGGCAGGGGTTACGGCTGAAGCTTTCTTT. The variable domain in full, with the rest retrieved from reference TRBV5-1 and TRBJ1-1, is KAGVTQTPRYLIKTRGQQVTLSCSPISGHRSVSWYQQTPGQGLQFLFEYFSETQRNKGNFPGRFSGRQFSNSRSEMNVSTLELGDSALYLCASSLGAGVTAEAFFGQGTRLTVV.

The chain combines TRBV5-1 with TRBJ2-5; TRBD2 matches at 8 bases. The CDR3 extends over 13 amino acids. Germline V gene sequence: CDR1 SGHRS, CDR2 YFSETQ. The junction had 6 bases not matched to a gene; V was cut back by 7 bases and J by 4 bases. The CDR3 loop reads CASGREVVETQYF. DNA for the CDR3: TGCGCCAGCGGGCGGGAGGTAGTAGAGACCCAGTACTTC.

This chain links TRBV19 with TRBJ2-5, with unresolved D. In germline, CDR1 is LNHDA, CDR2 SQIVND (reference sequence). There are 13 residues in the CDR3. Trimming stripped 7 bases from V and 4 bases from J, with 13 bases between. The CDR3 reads CASTGPFRETQYF. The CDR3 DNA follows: TGTGCCAGTACGGGCCCTTTCCGAGAGACCCAGTACTTC.

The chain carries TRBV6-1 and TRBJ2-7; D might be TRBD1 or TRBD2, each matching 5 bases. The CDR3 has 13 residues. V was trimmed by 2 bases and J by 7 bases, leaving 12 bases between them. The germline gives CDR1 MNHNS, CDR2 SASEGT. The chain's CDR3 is CASSEMGVREQYF. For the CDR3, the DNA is TGTGCCAGCAGTGAAATGGGGGTGAGGGAGCAGTACTTC.

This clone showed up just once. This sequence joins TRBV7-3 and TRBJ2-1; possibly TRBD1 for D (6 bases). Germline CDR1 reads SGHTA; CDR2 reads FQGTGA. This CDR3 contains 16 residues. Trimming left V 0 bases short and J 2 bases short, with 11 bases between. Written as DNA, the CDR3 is TGTGCCAGCAGCTTAACGGGGGCCCCCACCTACAATGAGCAGTTCTTC. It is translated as CASSLTGAPTYNEQFF.

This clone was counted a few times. This CDR3 reads CASSPRDGLNTEAFF. Here the CDR3 DNA reads TGTGCCAGCTCACCCCGGGACGGGCTGAACACTGAAGCTTTCTTT. The V gene is TRBV18, the J gene TRBJ1-1, with D perhaps TRBD1 (5 bases). Germline V lookup: CDR1 KGHSH, CDR2 LQKENI. The CDR3 length is 15 residues. Deletions cut 3 bases from V and 0 bases from J, with 11 bases between. Full variable domain (missing parts from reference TRBV18 and TRBJ1-1): NAGVMQNPRHLVRRRGQEARLRCSPMKGHSHVYWYRQLPEEGLKFMVYLQKENIIDESGMPKERFSAEFPKEGPSILRIQQVVRGDSAAYFCASSPRDGLNTEAFFGQGTRLTVV.

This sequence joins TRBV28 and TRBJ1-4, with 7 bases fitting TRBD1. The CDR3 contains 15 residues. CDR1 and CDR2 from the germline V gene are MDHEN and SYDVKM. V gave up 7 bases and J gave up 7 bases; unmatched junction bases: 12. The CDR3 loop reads CASTLRGGKTEKLFF. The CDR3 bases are TGTGCCAGCACCCTTCGAGGGGGCAAAACTGAAAAACTGTTTTTT.

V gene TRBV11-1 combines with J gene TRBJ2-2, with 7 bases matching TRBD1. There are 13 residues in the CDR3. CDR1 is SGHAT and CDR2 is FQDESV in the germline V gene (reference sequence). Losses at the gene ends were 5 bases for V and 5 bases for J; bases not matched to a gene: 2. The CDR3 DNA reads TGTGCCAGCAGCCGACAGGGAACCGGGGAGCTGTTTTTT. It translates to CASSRQGTGELFF.

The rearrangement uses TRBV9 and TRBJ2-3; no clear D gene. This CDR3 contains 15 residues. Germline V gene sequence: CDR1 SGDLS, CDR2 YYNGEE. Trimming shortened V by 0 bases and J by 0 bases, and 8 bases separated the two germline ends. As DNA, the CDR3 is TGTGCCAGCAGCGTAGGGATATCTAGCACAGATACGCAGTATTTT. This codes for CASSVGISSTDTQYF.

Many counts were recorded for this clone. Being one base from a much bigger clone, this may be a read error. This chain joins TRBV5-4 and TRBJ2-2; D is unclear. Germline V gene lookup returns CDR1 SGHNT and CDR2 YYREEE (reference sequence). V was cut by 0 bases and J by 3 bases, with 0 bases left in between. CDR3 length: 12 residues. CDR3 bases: TGTGCCAGCAGCTTGGACACCGGGGAGCTGTTTTTT. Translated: CASSLDTGELFF. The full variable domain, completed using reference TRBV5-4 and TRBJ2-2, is ETGVTQSPTHLIKTRGQQVTLRCSSQSGHNTVSWYQQALGQGPQFIFQYYREEENGRGNFPPRFSGLQFPNYSSELNVNALELDDSALYLCASSLDTGELFFGEGSRLTVL.

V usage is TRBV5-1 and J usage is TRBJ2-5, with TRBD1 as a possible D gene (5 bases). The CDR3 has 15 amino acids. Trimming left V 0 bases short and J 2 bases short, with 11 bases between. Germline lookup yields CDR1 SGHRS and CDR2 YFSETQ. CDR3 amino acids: CASSLGQYAQETQYF. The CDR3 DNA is TGCGCCAGCAGCTTGGGACAGTATGCTCAAGAGACCCAGTACTTC.

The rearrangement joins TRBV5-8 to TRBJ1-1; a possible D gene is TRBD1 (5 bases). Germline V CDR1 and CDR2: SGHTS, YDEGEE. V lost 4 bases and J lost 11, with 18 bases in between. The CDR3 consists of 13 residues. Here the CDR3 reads CASSDEQAGGAFF. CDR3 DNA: TGTGCCAGCAGCGACGAACAGGCCGGGGGGGCTTTCTTT.

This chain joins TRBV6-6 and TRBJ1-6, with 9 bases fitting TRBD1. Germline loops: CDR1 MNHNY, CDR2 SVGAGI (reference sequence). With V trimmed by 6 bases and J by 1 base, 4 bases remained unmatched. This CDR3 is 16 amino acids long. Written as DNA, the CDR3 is TGTGCCAGCAGGGGACAGGGAGCGTCCTATAATTCACCCCTCCACTTT. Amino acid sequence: CASRGQGASYNSPLHF.

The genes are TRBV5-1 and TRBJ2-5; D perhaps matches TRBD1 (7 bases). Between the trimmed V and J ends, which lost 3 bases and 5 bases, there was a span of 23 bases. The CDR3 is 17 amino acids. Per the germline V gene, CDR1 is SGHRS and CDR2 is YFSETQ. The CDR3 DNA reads TGCGCCAGCAGCTCAGGTCTCGAGACAGGGAGGAAGGAGACCCAGTACTTC. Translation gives CASSSGLETGRKETQYF.

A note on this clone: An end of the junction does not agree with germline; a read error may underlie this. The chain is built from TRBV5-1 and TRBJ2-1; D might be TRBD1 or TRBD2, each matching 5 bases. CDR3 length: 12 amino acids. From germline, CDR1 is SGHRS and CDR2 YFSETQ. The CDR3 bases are TGCGCCAGTAGCTTCGGGGCAGGTGAGCAGTTCTTC. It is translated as CASSFGAGEQFF.

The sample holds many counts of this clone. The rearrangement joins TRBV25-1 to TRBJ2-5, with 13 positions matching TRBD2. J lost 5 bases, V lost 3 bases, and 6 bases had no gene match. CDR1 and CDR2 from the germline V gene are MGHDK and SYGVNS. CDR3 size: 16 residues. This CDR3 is CASSESRTSGGETQYF. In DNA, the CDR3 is TGTGCCAGCAGTGAGTCTAGGACTAGCGGGGGTGAGACCCAGTACTTC. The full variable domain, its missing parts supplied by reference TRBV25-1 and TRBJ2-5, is EADIYQTPRYLVIGTGKKITLECSQTMGHDKMYWYQQDPGMELHLIHYSYGVNSTEKGDLSSESTVSRIRTEHFPLTLESARPSHTSQYLCASSESRTSGGETQYFGPGTRLLVL.

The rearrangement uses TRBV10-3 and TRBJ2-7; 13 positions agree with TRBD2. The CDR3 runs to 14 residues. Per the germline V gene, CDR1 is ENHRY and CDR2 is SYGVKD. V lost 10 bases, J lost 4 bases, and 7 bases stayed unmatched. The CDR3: CATHGLAGAYEQYF. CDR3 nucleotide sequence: TGTGCCACCCATGGACTAGCGGGGGCGTACGAGCAGTACTTC.

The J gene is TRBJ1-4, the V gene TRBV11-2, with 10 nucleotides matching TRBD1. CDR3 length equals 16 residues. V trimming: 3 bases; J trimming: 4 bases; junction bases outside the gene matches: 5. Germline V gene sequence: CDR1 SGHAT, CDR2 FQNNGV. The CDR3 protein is CASSLGQGLGNEKLFF. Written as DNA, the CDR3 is TGTGCCAGCAGCTTGGGACAGGGGTTAGGTAATGAAAAACTGTTTTTT.

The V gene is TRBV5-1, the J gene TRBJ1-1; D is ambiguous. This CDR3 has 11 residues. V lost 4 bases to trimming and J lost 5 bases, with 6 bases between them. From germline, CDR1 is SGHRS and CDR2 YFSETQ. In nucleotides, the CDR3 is TGCGCCAGCAGCGCTAAAACTGAAGCTTTCTTT. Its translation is CASSAKTEAFF.

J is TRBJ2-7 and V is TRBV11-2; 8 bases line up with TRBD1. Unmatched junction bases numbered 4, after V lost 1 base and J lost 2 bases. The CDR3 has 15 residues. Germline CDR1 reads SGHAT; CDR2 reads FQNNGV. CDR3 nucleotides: TGTGCCAGCAGCTTAGGACAGGGGATAACCTACGAGCAGTACTTC. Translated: CASSLGQGITYEQYF.

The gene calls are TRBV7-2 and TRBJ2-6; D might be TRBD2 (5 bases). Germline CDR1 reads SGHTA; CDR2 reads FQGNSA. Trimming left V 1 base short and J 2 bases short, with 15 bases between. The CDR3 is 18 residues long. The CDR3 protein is CASSLGLANLPGANVLTF. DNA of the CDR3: TGTGCCAGCAGCTTAGGCCTAGCAAATTTGCCTGGGGCCAACGTCCTGACTTTC.